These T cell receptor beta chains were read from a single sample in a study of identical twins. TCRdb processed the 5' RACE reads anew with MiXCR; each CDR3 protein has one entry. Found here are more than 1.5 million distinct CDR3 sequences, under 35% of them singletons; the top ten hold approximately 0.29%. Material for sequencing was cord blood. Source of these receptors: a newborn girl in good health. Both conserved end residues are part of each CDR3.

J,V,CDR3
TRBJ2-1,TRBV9,CASSVGPFAGGPRNEQFF
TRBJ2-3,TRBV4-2,CASSQAPSGSTDTQYF
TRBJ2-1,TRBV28,CASSPTLGSLSSYNEQFF
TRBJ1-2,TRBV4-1,CASSRIVAVNNYGYTF
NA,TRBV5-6,CASSSVGTGGYEQYF
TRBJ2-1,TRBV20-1,CSAKTPPSYNEQFF
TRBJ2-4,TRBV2,CASSGLALAKNIQYF
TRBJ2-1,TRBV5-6,CASSPTGTLGNEQFF
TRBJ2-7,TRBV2,CASSNSRNEQYF
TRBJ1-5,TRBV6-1,CASRGGTKYSNQPQHF
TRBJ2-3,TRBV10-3,CAISERVAGRTDTQYF